The TCR beta chain under discussion was sequenced for a study of OX40 agonist ivuxolimab in advanced cancers. Germline CDR1 is MDHEN and CDR2 is SYDVKM. The V end was cut by 3 bases, the J end by 6 bases, with 9 bases between. The CDR3 is 13 amino acids. Peripheral blood came from all dose cohorts at three timepoints. Only in-frame clones appear in the TCRdb table, and some are missing; sequencing was by immunoSEQ multiplex PCR. Here the sample spans approximately 33,000 clones, 90% being singletons. Findings and limits, study-wide: Expanded clones tended on average to be more numerous among CD8+ T cells than CD4+. By week 6 at 0.1 to 3.0 mg/kg, blood CD4+ and CD8+ T cells had expanded clonally.

Notes on this clone: Its antigen is unknown.

The chain carries TRBV28 and TRBJ1-5; D is unresolved. The sample consisted of CD4+ or CD8+ T cells sorted from blood, taken in a trial of the OX40 agonist ivuxolimab. The receptor comes from an adult with an advanced solid tumor such as melanoma, head and neck, liver or kidney cancer. The CDR3 sequence is CASSFKGIQPQHF. CDR3 in DNA: TGTGCCAGCAGTTTCAAAGGGATTCAGCCCCAGCATTTT.